These 25 T cell receptor beta chains were all obtained from the same sample, sequenced in a study of response to subunit inactivated influenza vaccine. Via MiXCR, TCRdb re-called the RT-PCR reads, giving one row per CDR3 protein. The sample includes about 570,000 distinct CDR3 sequences, about 10% of them seen just once. Sequenced here: PBMCs from blood, sampled on the day of vaccination. The receptors here all came from a middle-aged man who received an inactivated influenza vaccine.

This clonotype was counted a few times. V usage is TRBV29-1 and J usage is TRBJ2-7; possibly TRBD1 for D (6 bases). V lost 6 bases and J lost 1, with 19 bases in between. CDR3 length: 15 amino acids. Germline-derived CDR1 and CDR2 are SQVTM and ANQGSEA. CDR3 sequence: CSVANGQPVSYEQYF. The CDR3 coding sequence is TGCAGCGTAGCAAATGGACAGCCAGTTTCCTACGAGCAGTACTTC.

The chain is built from TRBV29-1 and TRBJ2-5, with D hard to call. V lost 6 bases and J lost 4, with 12 bases in between. The CDR3 has 12 residues. CDR1 and CDR2 (germline): SQVTM, ANQGSEA. The CDR3 sequence is CSVGPSPETQYF. CDR3 sequence (DNA): TGCAGCGTCGGGCCCTCCCCAGAGACCCAGTACTTC.

The sample holds a few counts of this clonotype. This sequence joins TRBV20-1 and TRBJ2-7; D is unclear. Germline-derived CDR1 and CDR2 are DFQATT and SNEGSKA (reference sequence). The CDR3 is 11 residues long. Trimming removed 3 bases from V and 7 bases from J, with 10 bases in between. The CDR3 DNA sequence: TGCAGTGCTAGTCAGCGCCAAGAGCAGTACTTC. This encodes CSASQRQEQYF.

This clonotype occurred a few times. CDR3 in DNA: TGTGCCAGCTCCCCCTTTGACCCCGGGACAGGGATCGAGACCCAGTACTTC. This translates into CASSPFDPGTGIETQYF. The V gene is TRBV18, the J gene TRBJ2-5, with 9 positions matching TRBD1. Germline V CDR1 and CDR2: KGHSH, LQKENI. V lost 6 bases to trimming and J lost 5 bases; unmatched junction nucleotides: 16. This CDR3 region has 17 residues.

This clonotype was observed a handful of times. The rearrangement joins TRBV5-8 to TRBJ2-7; D is ambiguous. CDR1 is SGHTS, CDR2 YDEGEE, per germline. Trimming left V 5 bases short and J 0 bases short, with 9 bases between. This CDR3 contains 13 residues. The CDR3 DNA is TGTGCCAGCAGACTCAGATACTCCTACGAGCAGTACTTC. Amino acid sequence: CASRLRYSYEQYF.

This chain connects TRBV7-6 to TRBJ2-1; TRBD2 matches at 9 bases. Germline CDR1 reads SGHVS; CDR2 reads FNYEAQ. The CDR3 is made up of 17 amino acids. V shed 2 bases and J 2 bases; nucleotides not matched to a gene: 7. CDR3 sequence: CASSLIATSGTYNEQFF. The CDR3 DNA is TGTGCCAGCAGCTTAATCGCGACTAGCGGAACCTACAATGAGCAGTTCTTC.

CDR3 region: CASSLAGPENIQYF. As DNA, the CDR3 is TGTGCCAGCAGCTTAGCGGGCCCAGAAAACATTCAGTACTTC. This chain links TRBV7-9 with TRBJ2-4, with no clear D. The CDR3 is 14 amino acids. Germline assignment: CDR1 SEHNR and CDR2 FQNEAQ (reference sequence). V gave up 0 bases and J gave up 5 bases, with 8 bases separating them.

The chain has TRBV15 and TRBJ2-1, with D tentatively TRBD1 or TRBD2 (5 bases each). V lost 3 bases and J 6 bases, leaving 12 bases between the germline ends. From germline, CDR1 is LNHNV and CDR2 YYDKDF (reference sequence). The CDR3 is 14 amino acids. This chain's CDR3 is CATSSTGTRNEQFF. For the CDR3, the DNA is TGTGCCACCAGCAGTACCGGGACGCGCAATGAGCAGTTCTTC.

This chain links TRBV5-6 with TRBJ2-5; D unclear. V lost 4 bases, J lost 5 bases, and 15 bases lay in between. CDR3 size: 14 residues. Germline-derived CDR1 and CDR2 are SGHDT and YYEEEE. The CDR3 nucleotides are TGTGCCAGCAGCCCGGTCTCCTCCTACGAGACCCAGTACTTC. This sequence encodes CASSPVSSYETQYF. Drawing the rest from reference TRBV5-6 and TRBJ2-5, the complete variable domain is DAGVTQSPTHLIKTRGQQVTLRCSPKSGHDTVSWYQQALGQGPQFIFQYYEEEERQRGNFPDRFSGHQFPNYSSELNVNALLLGDSALYLCASSPVSSYETQYFGPGTRLLVL.

This clonotype was counted at least ten times. The chain carries TRBV12-3 or TRBV12-4 and TRBJ2-2; 8 bases are shared with TRBD1. The CDR3 covers 16 residues. Trimming at V came to 5 bases and at J to 6 bases, leaving 11 bases not matched to a gene. CDR3 sequence reads: CASSGPDRAIAGELFF. The CDR3 region has the DNA TGTGCCAGCAGTGGGCCGGACAGGGCAATTGCCGGGGAGCTGTTTTTT.

The chain links TRBV7-6 to TRBJ2-1; D gene unclear. The ends were cut back, 5 bases at V and 0 bases at J, with 17 bases in the middle. From germline, CDR1 is SGHVS and CDR2 FNYEAQ. The CDR3 runs to 17 residues. The CDR3: CASSPHYSKSSYNEQFF. CDR3 in DNA: TGTGCCAGCAGCCCTCACTACAGTAAGAGCTCCTACAATGAGCAGTTCTTC.

CDR3 region: CASSLVGAGATDTQYF. CDR3 DNA sequence: TGTGCCAGCAGCCTCGTTGGAGCGGGGGCCACAGATACGCAGTATTTT. This rearrangement joins TRBV6-1 to TRBJ2-3; 8 positions match TRBD2. The CDR3 runs to 16 residues. The V and J ends lost 6 bases and 2 bases, in that order; junction bases with no gene match: 10. CDR1 and CDR2 from the germline V gene are MNHNS and SASEGT.

This chain connects TRBV5-6 to TRBJ2-3, with TRBD1 matching 7 bases. V lost 0 bases to trimming and J lost 2 bases; unmatched junction nucleotides: 3. Germline lookup yields CDR1 SGHDT and CDR2 YYEEEE. The CDR3 contains 15 residues. CDR3 DNA sequence: TGTGCCAGCAGCTTGGGGACAGGAGACACAGATACGCAGTATTTT. This translates into CASSLGTGDTDTQYF.

This clonotype occurred a few times. V gene TRBV4-2 combines with J gene TRBJ2-3; 12 bases map to TRBD2. The CDR3 totals 18 residues. CDR1 and CDR2 from the germline V gene are LGHNA and YNFKEQ. The trim removed 2 bases at V and 0 bases at J, leaving 6 bases unmatched. The CDR3, as DNA: TGTGCCAGCAGCCAACCTGGGACTAGCGGGCGAAGCACAGATACGCAGTATTTT. Translating it yields CASSQPGTSGRSTDTQYF.

This clonotype was seen at least ten times. The V call is TRBV20-1, the J call TRBJ1-1, with a weak D call TRBD1 (5 bases). Germline CDR1 and CDR2: DFQATT and SNEGSKA (reference sequence). V was shortened by 2 bases and J by 1 base, with 8 bases between the two germline ends. The CDR3 runs to 13 residues. In nucleotides, the CDR3 is TGCAGTGCTAGACGGGGCGGGAACACTGAAGCTTTCTTT. Protein sequence: CSARRGGNTEAFF.

The chain recombines TRBV20-1 with TRBJ1-3; D unclear. CDR1 DFQATT and CDR2 SNEGSKA come from the germline V gene (reference sequence). V lost 2 bases and J lost 0, with 8 bases in between. CDR3 length: 14 residues. CDR3 in amino acids: CSARSENSGNTIYF. In nucleotides, the CDR3 is TGCAGTGCTAGATCGGAGAACTCTGGAAACACCATATATTTT.

This rearrangement joins TRBV2 to TRBJ2-2; no definite D call. Germline loops: CDR1 SNHLY, CDR2 FYNNEI. The V gene lost 4 bases and the J gene lost 2 bases, with 8 bases spanning the gap. The CDR3 consists of 14 residues. Here the CDR3 DNA reads TGTGCCAGCAGTGGGGAAGAAAACACCGGGGAGCTGTTTTTT. Translation: CASSGEENTGELFF.

The J gene is TRBJ2-5, the V gene TRBV28; 7 nucleotides agree with TRBD2. With V trimmed by 4 bases and J by 4 bases, 15 bases remained unmatched. The length of the CDR3 is 17 residues. CDR1 and CDR2 from the germline V gene are MDHEN and SYDVKM. CDR3 protein: CASSSPSRGRVRETQYF. CDR3 DNA sequence: TGTGCCAGCAGTTCCCCCTCTCGCGGGAGAGTAAGAGAGACCCAGTACTTC.

This chain joins TRBV5-1 and TRBJ1-6; weak D call: TRBD1 (6 bases). The CDR3 sequence is 15 residues long. Germline loops: CDR1 SGHRS, CDR2 YFSETQ. Trimming shortened V by 0 bases and J by 10 bases, and 14 bases separated the two germline ends. CDR3 nucleotides: TGCGCCAGCAGCTTGGCTCGGGGGCAAGGGTCACCCCTCCACTTT. Amino acids: CASSLARGQGSPLHF.

The CDR3 DNA follows: TGTGCCAGCAGTACGACAGGGGGCGCCTACGAGCAGTACTTC. Translated: CASSTTGGAYEQYF. V is TRBV6-2 or TRBV6-3 and J is TRBJ2-7; 10 bases fit TRBD1. From germline, CDR1 is MNHEY and CDR2 SVGEGT. V dropped 5 bases and J dropped 2; count of bases not matched to a gene: 3. This CDR3 spans 14 amino acids.

This clonotype was seen a few times. The rearrangement joins TRBV7-2 to TRBJ1-1; D gene unclear. In germline, CDR1 is SGHTA, CDR2 FQGNSA. The CDR3 contains 14 residues. Between the trimmed V and J ends, which lost 1 base and 6 bases, there was a span of 12 bases. The DNA for the CDR3 is TGTGCCAGCAGCTTAGATTATATAGTTTCTGAAGCTTTCTTT. Translation gives CASSLDYIVSEAFF. Full variable domain (missing parts from reference TRBV7-2 and TRBJ1-1): GAGVSQSPSNKVTEKGKDVELRCDPISGHTALYWYRQSLGQGLEFLIYFQGNSAPDKSGLPSDRFSAERTGGSVSTLTIQRTQQEDSAVYLCASSLDYIVSEAFFGQGTRLTVV.

V gene TRBV25-1 combines with J gene TRBJ2-3, with 10 positions matching TRBD2. The ends lost 6 bases at V and 2 bases at J; junction bases unmatched: 5. CDR3 length: 15 residues. Per germline, CDR1 MGHDK and CDR2 SYGVNS. The chain's CDR3 is CASRPAGGITDTQYF. As DNA, the CDR3 is TGTGCCAGCAGGCCAGCGGGGGGGATCACAGATACGCAGTATTTT.

In its sample, this clonotype ranks as medium-sized. The J gene is TRBJ2-7, the V gene TRBV24-1, with D hard to call. The CDR3 consists of 11 residues. Trimming cost V 5 bases and J 5 bases, with 6 bases left between them. Germline V gene sequence: CDR1 KGHDR, CDR2 SFDVKD. CDR3 DNA sequence: TGTGCCACCAGTGCAGGTCACGAGCAGTACTTC. Translating it yields CATSAGHEQYF.

This clonotype was counted only a few times. The chain recombines TRBV9 with TRBJ1-1; D may be TRBD1 (5 bases). V dropped 7 bases and J dropped 1 base, with 17 bases sitting between them. Germline CDR1 and CDR2: SGDLS and YYNGEE. This CDR3 spans 15 amino acids. This CDR3 is CASQKGGGGNTEAFF. The DNA for the CDR3 is TGTGCCAGCCAAAAAGGCGGGGGTGGGAACACTGAAGCTTTCTTT.

The chain recombines TRBV5-6 with TRBJ2-5; D is possibly TRBD1 or TRBD2 (5 bases each). Germline CDR1 is SGHDT and CDR2 is YYEEEE. CDR3 length: 13 amino acids. V was clipped by 4 bases and J by 5 bases, with 12 bases between them. CDR3 protein: CASSGGSWETQYF. CDR3 bases: TGTGCCAGCAGCGGGGGTTCGTGGGAGACCCAGTACTTC.